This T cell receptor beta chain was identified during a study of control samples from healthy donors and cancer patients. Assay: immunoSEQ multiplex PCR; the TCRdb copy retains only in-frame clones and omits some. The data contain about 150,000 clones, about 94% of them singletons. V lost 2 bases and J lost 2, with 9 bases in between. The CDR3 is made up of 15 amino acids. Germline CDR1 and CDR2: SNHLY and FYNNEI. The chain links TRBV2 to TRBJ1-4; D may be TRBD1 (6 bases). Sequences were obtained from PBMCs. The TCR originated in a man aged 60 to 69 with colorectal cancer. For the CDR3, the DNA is TGTGCCAGCAGTGAATTTCAGGGGACTAATGAAAAACTGTTTTTT. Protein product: CASSEFQGTNEKLFF.